Each of the 10 T cell receptor beta chains below was sequenced from the same sample in a study of blood T cell repertoires in COVID-19. Clones were read by immunoSEQ multiplex PCR, and TCRdb kept only the in-frame ones, dropping some. Here the sample spans 35,000 to 45,000 clones, 85% to 90% being singletons. The sample taken for sequencing was peripheral blood. Every receptor here comes from a man in his forties or fifties with active COVID-19.

This chain connects TRBV5-6 to TRBJ2-2; 13 bases fit TRBD2. With V trimmed by 5 bases and J by 4 bases, 5 bases remained unmatched. The germline V gene has CDR1 SGHDT and CDR2 YYEEEE. The CDR3 contains 16 residues. The DNA of the CDR3 is TGTGCCAGCAGAACGGGACTAGCGGGGTTCACCGGGGAGCTGTTTTTT. It encodes CASRTGLAGFTGELFF.

This clone was detected only once. This chain links TRBV6-1 with TRBJ2-3, with TRBD1 matching 10 bases. The CDR3 extends over 15 amino acids. V was pared by 2 bases and J by 4 bases, with 3 bases of the junction left unmatched. Germline loops: CDR1 MNHNS, CDR2 SASEGT. This CDR3 reads CASSERTGGSDTQYF. CDR3 nucleotides: TGTGCCAGCAGTGAAAGGACAGGGGGATCAGATACGCAGTATTTT.

The chain is built from TRBV28 and TRBJ1-6, with D hard to call. CDR1 is MDHEN, CDR2 SYDVKM, per germline. Trimming took 6 bases from V and 7 from J, leaving 4 bases between them. The CDR3 spans 11 residues. The CDR3 is CASRSNSPLHF. In nucleotides, the CDR3 is TGTGCCAGCAGGAGCAATTCACCCCTCCACTTT.

This clone was counted once. The CDR3 here is CASSLARQAEAFF. The CDR3, as DNA: TGTGCCAGCAGTTTAGCGCGGCAAGCTGAAGCTTTCTTT. The chain is built from TRBV12-3 or TRBV12-4 and TRBJ1-1; D gene ambiguous. V gave up 0 bases and J gave up 6 bases, with 8 bases separating them. The CDR3 totals 13 residues.

This chain links TRBV24-1 with TRBJ1-1; 9 bases line up with TRBD1. Germline loops: CDR1 KGHDR, CDR2 SFDVKD. V was pared by 0 bases and J by 3 bases, with 4 bases of the junction left unmatched. The CDR3 totals 16 residues. Here the CDR3 reads CATSDLGQGPDTEAFF. The CDR3 DNA reads TGTGCCACCAGTGATTTGGGACAGGGGCCAGACACTGAAGCTTTCTTT.

J is TRBJ1-4 and V is TRBV5-4, with a tentative D call TRBD1 (5 bases). Looked up from germline, CDR1 is SGHNT and CDR2 is YYREEE (reference sequence). V was pared by 4 bases and J by 0 bases, with 10 bases between. The CDR3 runs to 15 residues. CDR3 nucleotide sequence: TGTGCCAGCAGCGGCGGGGGAACAACTAATGAAAAACTGTTTTTT. Translating gives CASSGGGTTNEKLFF.

The rearrangement links TRBV6-1 to TRBJ1-1; TRBD1 might be the D (6 bases). The V and J ends lost 0 bases and 5 bases respectively, with 13 bases between them. Germline CDR1 MNHNS, CDR2 SASEGT. The CDR3 has 15 residues. The CDR3: CASSEAYWGRTEAFF. In DNA form, the CDR3 reads TGTGCCAGCAGTGAAGCTTATTGGGGGCGGACTGAAGCTTTCTTT.

This chain connects TRBV5-5 to TRBJ2-1; 8 bases agree with TRBD2. With V trimmed by 3 bases and J by 3 bases, 5 bases remained unmatched. The length of the CDR3 is 15 residues. Per germline, CDR1 SGHKS and CDR2 YYEKEE (reference sequence). The CDR3 protein is CASSSGLADYNEQFF. CDR3 sequence (DNA): TGTGCCAGCAGCTCTGGACTAGCTGACTACAATGAGCAGTTCTTC.

Points on this clone: Germline and junction disagree at one end, which may indicate a read error. The rearrangement joins TRBV9 to TRBJ2-1; the D gene is possibly TRBD1 (6 bases). CDR3 length: 16 amino acids. Germline CDR1 is SGDLS and CDR2 is YYNGEE. The chain's CDR3 is CASSVGGGPQNNQQFF. Written as DNA, the CDR3 is TGTGCCAGCAGCGTAGGAGGGGGACCCCAGAACAATCAGCAGTTCTTC. The complete variable domain, with remaining parts taken from reference TRBV9 and TRBJ2-1, reads DSGVTQTPKHLITATGQRVTLRCSPRSGDLSVYWYQQSLDQGLQFLIQYYNGEERAKGNILERFSAQQFPDLHSELNLSSLELGDSALYFCASSVGGGPQNNQQFFGPGTRLTVL.

The chain has TRBV2 and TRBJ1-2; 7 positions agree with TRBD1. The CDR3 length is 18 residues. CDR1 SNHLY and CDR2 FYNNEI come from the germline V gene. Losses at the gene ends were 2 bases for V and 3 bases for J; bases not matched to a gene: 15. CDR3 region: CASSEFFPGQEDYYGYTF. For the CDR3, the DNA is TGTGCCAGCAGTGAATTTTTCCCCGGACAGGAGGATTACTATGGCTACACCTTC.